The clone carrying this T cell receptor beta chain has just one count. Its antigen is not known. This entry is derived from a study of cytomegalovirus exposure and HLA in healthy donors. Study outcomes and limitations: Sequencing likely produced, as an artifact, a cluster of highly shared sequence variants.

CDR3 length equals 13 residues. Germline-derived CDR1 and CDR2 are MNHNY and SVGAGI (reference sequence). The germline V and J ends were trimmed by 6 bases and 4 bases, with 10 bases remaining between them. 60 Vbeta and 13 Jbeta primers were used in PCR. Some clones are missing from TCRdb's copy, which holds only in-frame ones; the method was immunoSEQ multiplex PCR. Here the sample spans about 140,000 clones, around 65% being singletons. This clonotype was obtained from a woman aged 55-69 years in good health and CMV-seronegative. The chain carries TRBV6-6 and TRBJ1-5; D is unclear. Input material: PBMCs. The chain's CDR3 is CASSENWNQPQHF. CDR3 DNA: TGTGCCAGCAGCGAGAACTGGAATCAGCCCCAGCATTTT.